These 20 T cell receptor beta chains were all obtained from the same sample, sequenced in a study of CD8+ T cells in alopecia areata. The authors extracted RNA and reverse transcribed it into cDNA as the sequencing template. Produced via immunoSEQ multiplex PCR; TCRdb's table is partial and in-frame only. The repertoire holds 65,000 to 75,000 clones, approximately 46% seen once, with about a sixth in the top ten. The sequencing here drew on CD8+ T cells sorted from blood, taken at week 0. These receptors all stem from a human donor with alopecia areata.

The chain combines TRBV25-1 with TRBJ1-4, with unresolved D. There are 15 residues in the CDR3. Germline CDR1 MGHDK, CDR2 SYGVNS. V was shortened by 4 bases and J by 3 bases, with 12 bases between the two germline ends. CDR3: CASSVDYAPNEKLFF. CDR3 bases: TGTGCCAGCAGTGTCGACTACGCCCCTAATGAAAAACTGTTTTTT.

V gene TRBV4-3 combines with J gene TRBJ2-7; 11 bases agree with TRBD1. The junction had 4 bases not matched to a gene; V was cut back by 0 bases and J by 3 bases. This CDR3 region has 16 residues. Germline values: CDR1 LGHNA, CDR2 YSLEER. DNA for the CDR3: TGCGCCAGCAGCCAAGATCAGGGACAGGGGGTCTACGAGCAGTACTTC. Translation: CASSQDQGQGVYEQYF.

This clone was detected a few times. This chain connects TRBV30 to TRBJ2-7, with a possible D match to TRBD2 (5 bases). There are 19 residues in the CDR3. The germline gives CDR1 GTSNPN, CDR2 SVGIG (reference sequence). Trimming pared 3 bases from V and 9 bases from J, leaving 36 bases between. CDR3 sequence reads: CAWSGVETESNLLGNGQYF. Written as DNA, the CDR3 is TGTGCCTGGAGCGGGGTAGAAACAGAGAGTAACCTACTGGGCAACGGGCAGTACTTC.

The chain links TRBV2 to TRBJ2-7, with D tentatively TRBD2 (5 bases). The V and J ends lost 1 base and 1 base respectively, with 11 bases between them. Germline-derived CDR1 and CDR2 are SNHLY and FYNNEI. This CDR3 has 15 amino acids. The CDR3 DNA sequence: TGTGCCAGCAGTGAAGAGCGGACCTTTTCCTACGAGCAGTACTTC. This codes for CASSEERTFSYEQYF.

This chain connects TRBV11-2 to TRBJ2-7; 7 nucleotides line up with TRBD2. CDR3 length: 14 residues. The junction had 5 bases not matched to a gene; V was cut back by 5 bases and J by 1 base. The germline gives CDR1 SGHAT, CDR2 FQNNGV. CDR3 nucleotide sequence: TGTGCCAGCAGCCCTAGCGGCCAATCCTACGAGCAGTACTTC. This encodes CASSPSGQSYEQYF.

This clone was detected a few times. Here the CDR3 reads CASSLSGDEQFF. The CDR3 bases are TGTGCCAGCAGTTTATCGGGGGATGAGCAGTTCTTC. The chain couples TRBV27 to TRBJ2-1, with D perhaps matching TRBD1 or TRBD2 (5 bases each). Trimming took 0 bases from V and 8 from J, leaving 5 bases between them. Per the germline V gene, CDR1 is MNHEY and CDR2 is SMNVEV (reference sequence). The CDR3 is 12 residues long.

This chain joins TRBV7-9 and TRBJ2-1; D uncertain. The CDR3 covers 12 residues. Trimming removed 3 bases from V and 10 bases from J, with 10 bases in between. The germline CDR1 and CDR2 sequences are SEHNR and FQNEAQ (reference sequence). The CDR3 bases are TGTGCCAGCAGCTTCGGGTTAGGAGAGCAGTTCTTC. Translated: CASSFGLGEQFF.

This clone appeared a few times. This chain uses TRBV9 with TRBJ2-5; tentatively, D is TRBD2 (5 bases). CDR3 size: 17 residues. Germline CDR1 reads SGDLS; CDR2 reads YYNGEE. V lost 4 bases, J lost 3 bases, and 22 bases lay in between. This chain's CDR3 is CASSYAPPGMNEETQYF. The CDR3 DNA is TGTGCCAGCAGCTATGCGCCGCCCGGGATGAATGAAGAGACCCAGTACTTC.

V and J are TRBV4-1 and TRBJ2-7, with 8 positions matching TRBD1. The CDR3 contains 15 residues. The germline gives CDR1 MGHRA, CDR2 YSYEKL. The V segment lost 0 bases and the J segment 5 bases; nucleotides outside the gene matches: 6. The CDR3 region is CASSQDTRGLNEQYF. As DNA, the CDR3 is TGCGCCAGCAGCCAAGATACCAGGGGGCTCAACGAGCAGTACTTC.

This clone was counted between two and nine times. The chain links TRBV6-5 to TRBJ2-5; D is possibly TRBD2 (6 bases). Trimming stripped 4 bases from V and 4 bases from J, with 19 bases between. Germline V gene sequence: CDR1 MNHEY, CDR2 SVGAGI. This CDR3 comprises 16 residues. DNA of the CDR3: TGTGCCAGCAGTTTTGGTACGGGAGAGGGAGCAGAGACCCAGTACTTC. Its protein product is CASSFGTGEGAETQYF.

The chain combines TRBV6-5 with TRBJ2-3; D not certain. Germline-derived CDR1 and CDR2 are MNHEY and SVGAGI. The V end lost 0 bases, the J end lost 4 bases, and 8 bases lay between the germline ends. The CDR3 runs 14 residues. CDR3 residues: CASSYSVGPDTQYF. The CDR3 nucleotides read TGTGCCAGCAGTTACTCCGTCGGCCCAGATACGCAGTATTTT.

This clone was detected only a few times. The chain has TRBV29-1 and TRBJ2-1, with 7 bases identical to TRBD2. With V trimmed by 5 bases and J by 1 base, 8 bases remained unmatched. The CDR3 length is 15 residues. Germline assignment: CDR1 SQVTM and CDR2 ANQGSEA. CDR3 residues: CSVPRLAASYNEQFF. CDR3 nucleotide sequence: TGCAGCGTTCCCCGACTAGCAGCGTCCTACAATGAGCAGTTCTTC.

This clone was picked up a small number of times. The rearrangement links TRBV25-1 to TRBJ2-7; D may be TRBD1 (7 bases). The CDR3 is 15 residues long. Trimming removed 2 bases at V and 4 bases at J, with 15 bases between. Germline CDR1 and CDR2: MGHDK and SYGVNS. CDR3 residues: CASSEAEGAVYEQYF. CDR3 coding DNA: TGTGCCAGCAGTGAAGCGGAGGGGGCGGTATACGAGCAGTACTTC.

This chain joins TRBV9 and TRBJ2-5, with no clear D. This CDR3 has 12 amino acids. Trimming took off 3 bases at V and 11 bases at J, with 14 bases between the two ends. The germline V gene has CDR1 SGDLS and CDR2 YYNGEE. DNA for the CDR3: TGTGCCAGCAGCGCCATCGGTGATGAGCAGTACTTC. Translating gives CASSAIGDEQYF.

This chain joins TRBV7-9 and TRBJ2-7, with 8 bases matching TRBD1. The CDR3 totals 16 residues. The V gene's germline CDR1 is SEHNR and CDR2 FQNEAQ (reference sequence). The J segment lost 3 bases and the V segment lost 4 bases, leaving 11 bases of the junction unmatched. The CDR3 DNA follows: TGTGCCAGCAGCTCGGACCGGGACAGGTCTCTCTACGAGCAGTACTTC. Translated, it gives CASSSDRDRSLYEQYF.

This clone was seen a few times. This chain joins TRBV27 and TRBJ1-5, with D perhaps matching TRBD1 (5 bases). The CDR3 loop spans 12 amino acids. V lost 4 bases and J lost 7, with 8 bases in between. Per germline, CDR1 MNHEY and CDR2 SMNVEV (reference sequence). The CDR3 here is CASSSGSQPQHF. DNA of the CDR3: TGTGCCAGCAGTTCAGGGTCACAGCCCCAGCATTTT.

The chain has TRBV5-1 and TRBJ2-7; 7 bases match TRBD2. Germline V gives CDR1 SGHRS, CDR2 YFSETQ. Germline trimming cut 3 bases from V and 5 bases from J; bases unmatched to any gene: 5. The CDR3 runs to 13 residues. The CDR3 DNA reads TGCGCCAGCAGCTCCGGGGGGACCAACGAGCAGTACTTC. Translating it yields CASSSGGTNEQYF.

This clone was seen more than once but under ten times. This chain uses TRBV27 with TRBJ2-7; TRBD2 matches at 8 bases. The germline V gene encodes CDR1 MNHEY and CDR2 SMNVEV (reference sequence). The CDR3 consists of 14 residues. With 3 bases clipped from V and 2 bases from J, the junction kept 3 bases outside the gene matches. The CDR3 DNA sequence: TGTGCCAGCAGTTTGGCAGCGGGAGCCTACGAGCAGTACTTC. This encodes CASSLAAGAYEQYF.

In its sample, this clone was seen a few times. The DNA of the CDR3 is TGTGCCTGGAGTATGGGACAGGGGGCGAGCAATCAGCCCCAGCATTTT. It is translated as CAWSMGQGASNQPQHF. J is TRBJ1-5 and V is TRBV30; 12 positions agree with TRBD1. V dropped 2 bases and J dropped 1; count of bases not matched to a gene: 3. Germline V CDR1 and CDR2: GTSNPN, SVGIG (reference sequence). The CDR3 is 16 residues long.

CDR3 amino acids: CASSFGTSGGYEQYF. For the CDR3, the DNA is TGTGCCAGCAGTTTTGGCACTAGCGGTGGCTACGAGCAGTACTTC. The chain carries TRBV27 and TRBJ2-7; 8 bases are shared with TRBD2. This CDR3 spans 15 amino acids. Trimming cost V 3 bases and J 3 bases; bases outside gene matches: 7. Germline V gene sequence: CDR1 MNHEY, CDR2 SMNVEV (reference sequence).